Listed here are 28 T cell receptor beta chains from one sample, sequenced in a study of T-cell memory formation after mild COVID-19. TCRdb called the 5' RACE reads again in MiXCR, with one record for every CDR3 protein. The sample lists 290,000 or so distinct CDR3 sequences; roughly a fifth were seen once. Sequencing input: PBMCs or a T cell subset sorted from them (not recorded which). All receptors derive from a man between 18 and 35 years old who had mild COVID-19 (a few samples of this study predate the infection). Cell type and time point are not known.

This chain uses TRBV29-1 with TRBJ1-1, with 9 bases matching TRBD1. Germline CDR1 SQVTM, CDR2 ANQGSEA. V lost 3 bases to trimming and J lost 2 bases; unmatched junction nucleotides: 4. This CDR3 is built from 14 residues. The CDR3 loop reads CSVEFTGGNTEAFF. The CDR3 nucleotides are TGCAGCGTTGAGTTCACAGGGGGCAACACTGAAGCTTTCTTT. The full variable domain, with the rest looked up from reference TRBV29-1 and TRBJ1-1, is SAVISQKPSRDICQRGTSLTIQCQVDSQVTMMFWYRQQPGQSLTLIATANQGSEATYESGFVIDKFPISRPNLTFSTLTVSNMSPEDSSIYLCSVEFTGGNTEAFFGQGTRLTVV.

V and J are TRBV7-2 and TRBJ2-3, with 7 bases matching TRBD2. CDR3 length: 15 amino acids. J was trimmed by 5 bases and V by 6 bases; bases with no gene match: 11. Germline V gene sequence: CDR1 SGHTA, CDR2 FQGNSA. Here the CDR3 DNA reads TGTGCCAGCAGACCTACTAGCGCCTTTGGAGATACGCAGTATTTT. Residues: CASRPTSAFGDTQYF. Filled out from reference TRBV7-2 and TRBJ2-3, the complete variable domain reads GAGVSQSPSNKVTEKGKDVELRCDPISGHTALYWYRQSLGQGLEFLIYFQGNSAPDKSGLPSDRFSAERTGGSVSTLTIQRTQQEDSAVYLCASRPTSAFGDTQYFGPGTRLTVL.

This chain joins TRBV5-1 and TRBJ1-4; 9 nucleotides align to TRBD1. After removal of 3 bases from V and 7 bases from J, the junction contained 4 bases not matched to a gene. The CDR3 is 14 amino acids. Germline values: CDR1 SGHRS, CDR2 YFSETQ. The CDR3 sequence: CASSWGQGGEKLFF. The CDR3 DNA sequence: TGCGCCAGCAGCTGGGGACAGGGAGGTGAAAAACTGTTTTTT.

This clonotype showed up just a few times. V usage is TRBV7-9 and J usage is TRBJ1-2, with 7 bases lining up with TRBD1. V trimming: 5 bases; J trimming: 12 bases; junction bases outside the gene matches: 21. The CDR3 contains 16 residues. CDR1 and CDR2 (germline): SEHNR, FQNEAQ (reference sequence). In DNA form, the CDR3 reads TGTGCCAGCAGCCTTTTGGTGTCAGGGGGTATGGCTGTCGACACCTTC. As protein: CASSLLVSGGMAVDTF.

The chain combines TRBV5-1 with TRBJ2-4; a possible D gene is TRBD1 (7 bases). This CDR3 comprises 16 residues. Trimming took off 3 bases at V and 0 bases at J, with 13 bases between the two ends. Germline V CDR1 and CDR2: SGHRS, YFSETQ. The CDR3 region is CASSSRGDIAKNIQYF. The CDR3 DNA reads TGCGCCAGCAGCTCCAGGGGGGATATAGCCAAAAACATTCAGTACTTC.

This clonotype has at least ten counts. The V call is TRBV7-2, the J call TRBJ1-2; D unresolved. There are 11 residues in the CDR3. Germline CDR1 SGHTA, CDR2 FQGNSA. Trimming shortened V by 5 bases and J by 8 bases, and 9 bases separated the two germline ends. For the CDR3, the DNA is TGTGCCAGCAGCCCTGGTCCCGGCTACACCTTC. Its translation: CASSPGPGYTF.

This clonotype was picked up a small number of times. V and J are TRBV4-1 and TRBJ2-5; 11 bases are a match to TRBD1. V was pared by 6 bases and J by 3 bases, with 3 bases of the junction left unmatched. Germline V gene lookup returns CDR1 MGHRA and CDR2 YSYEKL. The CDR3 is made up of 14 amino acids. The CDR3, as DNA: TGCGCCAGCAGGGACAGGGGGCTTGAAGAGACCCAGTACTTC. This sequence encodes CASRDRGLEETQYF.

This clonotype was seen only a few times. The chain links TRBV5-5 to TRBJ1-5; TRBD1 matches 10 bases. Unmatched junction bases numbered 3, after V lost 4 bases and J lost 2 bases. The germline V gene has CDR1 SGHKS and CDR2 YYEKEE (reference sequence). The length of the CDR3 is 15 residues. CDR3: CASSPGQGRNQPQHF. The CDR3 region has the DNA TGTGCCAGCAGCCCGGGACAGGGGCGCAATCAGCCCCAGCATTTT.

The rearrangement links TRBV19 to TRBJ2-5, with D unclear. The CDR3 length is 14 residues. From germline, CDR1 is LNHDA and CDR2 SQIVND (reference sequence). V was clipped by 2 bases and J by 3 bases, with 10 bases between them. The CDR3 region is CASSIIYTEETQYF. As DNA, the CDR3 is TGTGCCAGTAGTATAATTTACACCGAAGAGACCCAGTACTTC. The full variable domain, in which reference TRBV19 and TRBJ2-5 provide the parts outside the CDR3, is DGGITQSPKYLFRKEGQNVTLSCEQNLNHDAMYWYRQDPGQGLRLIYYSQIVNDFQKGDIAEGYSVSREKKESFPLTVTSAQKNPTAFYLCASSIIYTEETQYFGPGTRLLVL.

The chain recombines TRBV10-3 with TRBJ2-7, with 9 positions matching TRBD1. The CDR3 is 16 amino acids. Germline V gene data show CDR1 as ENHRY and CDR2 as SYGVKD. Trimming at V came to 4 bases and at J to 5 bases, leaving 12 bases not matched to a gene. The CDR3 nucleotides read TGTGCCATCAGTGTACAACCTGGACAGGGGCAGGACGAGCAGTACTTC. This gives the protein CAISVQPGQGQDEQYF.

This clonotype was seen just once. The chain combines TRBV28 with TRBJ1-2, with TRBD1 matching over 7 bases. This CDR3 contains 15 residues. Trimming cost V 6 bases and J 4 bases; bases outside gene matches: 11. Germline V gene sequence: CDR1 MDHEN, CDR2 SYDVKM. CDR3 bases: TGTGCCAGCAGAACTACAGGGGACTTTCCCTATGGCTACACCTTC. Amino acids: CASRTTGDFPYGYTF.

This clonotype was counted a few times. The rearrangement links TRBV6-1 to TRBJ2-7; D is ambiguous. This CDR3 is built from 13 residues. V was cut by 5 bases and J by 6 bases, with 14 bases left in between. Germline V gene lookup returns CDR1 MNHNS and CDR2 SASEGT. The CDR3 nucleotides read TGTGCCAGCAGTCTTTGGGCCTGGGGCGAGCAGTACTTC. Its translation: CASSLWAWGEQYF.

This clonotype was seen more than once but under ten times. The V and J genes are TRBV6-5 and TRBJ2-3; 8 nucleotides match TRBD2. V dropped 4 bases and J dropped 4; count of bases not matched to a gene: 7. CDR3 length equals 15 residues. Looked up from germline, CDR1 is MNHEY and CDR2 is SVGAGI. The CDR3 nucleotides read TGTGCCAGCAGTTTACGGGGGGGCAGCTCAGATACGCAGTATTTT. Amino acids: CASSLRGGSSDTQYF.

In this sample, this clonotype turned up a few times. CDR3 sequence reads: CASSQDSVNQPQHF. CDR3 sequence (DNA): TGTGCCAGCAGCCAAGATTCGGTGAATCAGCCCCAGCATTTT. V gene TRBV3-1 combines with J gene TRBJ1-5; no clear D gene. The V end lost 0 bases, the J end lost 4 bases, and 7 bases lay between the germline ends. Germline-derived CDR1 and CDR2 are LGHDT and YNNKEL (reference sequence). CDR3 length: 14 amino acids. Variable domain in full (rest from reference TRBV3-1 and TRBJ1-5): DTAVSQTPKYLVTQMGNDKSIKCEQNLGHDTMYWYKQDSKKFLKIMFSYNNKELIINETVPNRFSPKSPDKAHLNLHINSLELGDSAVYFCASSQDSVNQPQHFGDGTRLSIL.

The sample holds a few counts of this clonotype. The CDR3 DNA follows: TGCAGTGCTAGGAAGGGGCGGAATAATTCACCCCTCCACTTT. It specifies CSARKGRNNSPLHF. This rearrangement joins TRBV20-1 to TRBJ1-6; TRBD1 might be the D (5 bases). Per the germline V gene, CDR1 is DFQATT and CDR2 is SNEGSKA (reference sequence). Between the trimmed V and J ends, which lost 3 bases and 5 bases, there was a span of 11 bases. This CDR3 region has 14 residues.

This chain links TRBV7-2 with TRBJ2-3; D gene uncertain. Germline CDR1 reads SGHTA; CDR2 reads FQGNSA. V lost 5 bases, J lost 0 bases, and 15 bases lay in between. The CDR3 is 16 amino acids. The CDR3 nucleotides read TGTGCCAGCAGCCCCCCGCCTCACTCTAGCACAGATACGCAGTATTTT. Translation gives CASSPPPHSSTDTQYF. Full variable domain (rest looked up from reference TRBV7-2 and TRBJ2-3): GAGVSQSPSNKVTEKGKDVELRCDPISGHTALYWYRQSLGQGLEFLIYFQGNSAPDKSGLPSDRFSAERTGGSVSTLTIQRTQQEDSAVYLCASSPPPHSSTDTQYFGPGTRLTVL.

This clonotype was recorded a few times. This sequence joins TRBV3-1 and TRBJ2-3; D remains unclear. The germline CDR1 and CDR2 sequences are LGHDT and YNNKEL (reference sequence). Trimming left V 2 bases short and J 5 bases short, with 5 bases between. There are 12 residues in the CDR3. This CDR3 is CASSQRVDTQYF. DNA for the CDR3: TGTGCCAGCAGCCAACGGGTAGATACGCAGTATTTT.

The sample holds a few counts of this clonotype. The V call is TRBV6-6, the J call TRBJ2-3; D gene ambiguous. CDR3 size: 13 residues. V lost 7 bases to trimming and J lost 5 bases, with 13 bases between them. Looked up from germline, CDR1 is MNHNY and CDR2 is SVGAGI (reference sequence). CDR3 sequence (DNA): TGTGCCAGCAATCGACCTTCGGTAGATACGCAGTATTTT. This codes for CASNRPSVDTQYF.

This clonotype was counted a few times. This chain uses TRBV6-2 or TRBV6-3 with TRBJ1-1; D is perhaps TRBD1 (6 bases). Germline CDR1 and CDR2: MNHEY and SVGEGT. The CDR3 spans 14 residues. Trimming pared 6 bases from V and 3 bases from J, leaving 14 bases between. CDR3 nucleotide sequence: TGTGCCAGCAGGACGGGACAACATGACACTGAAGCTTTCTTT. Translation gives CASRTGQHDTEAFF.

V and J are TRBV6-5 and TRBJ1-6, with TRBD1 as a possible D gene (6 bases). The CDR3 has 12 amino acids. From germline, CDR1 is MNHEY and CDR2 SVGAGI. Trimming stripped 8 bases from V and 9 bases from J, with 11 bases between. In DNA form, the CDR3 reads TGTGCCAGCTGGGGGGGCGCTTCACCCCTCCACTTT. Protein product: CASWGGASPLHF.

The chain combines TRBV4-1 with TRBJ1-5; D unresolved. CDR1 is MGHRA and CDR2 is YSYEKL in the germline V gene. V was cut by 1 base and J by 6 bases, with 37 bases left in between. This CDR3 region has 23 residues. The CDR3: CASSQGLFRKGPSEDPRSQPQHF. The DNA for the CDR3 is TGCGCCAGCAGCCAAGGGTTATTCCGCAAGGGCCCTTCAGAGGACCCACGGAGTCAGCCCCAGCATTTT.

This clonotype was seen at least ten times. This chain joins TRBV7-2 and TRBJ1-1, with D maybe TRBD1 (5 bases). Trimming left V 5 bases short and J 0 bases short, with 10 bases between. The CDR3 totals 14 residues. From germline, CDR1 is SGHTA and CDR2 FQGNSA. CDR3 sequence: CASSRGGMNTEAFF. CDR3 coding DNA: TGTGCCAGCAGCCGCGGGGGGATGAACACTGAAGCTTTCTTT.

This clonotype showed up just a few times. The V gene is TRBV24-1, the J gene TRBJ1-1; D gene ambiguous. Germline CDR1 is KGHDR and CDR2 is SFDVKD. There are 12 residues in the CDR3. Trimming removed 5 bases at V and 3 bases at J, with 6 bases between. CDR3 residues: CATSGSDTEAFF. The DNA of the CDR3 is TGTGCCACCAGTGGGAGCGACACTGAAGCTTTCTTT.

The J gene is TRBJ2-7, the V gene TRBV4-1; 10 bases are shared with TRBD1. Germline CDR1 MGHRA, CDR2 YSYEKL. V shed 8 bases and J 0 bases; nucleotides not matched to a gene: 1. CDR3 length: 13 amino acids. The CDR3, as DNA: TGCGCCAGCCGGGACAGGGGCTCCTACGAGCAGTACTTC. Its protein product is CASRDRGSYEQYF.

The chain uses TRBV28 and TRBJ2-7; D gene ambiguous. Germline V CDR1 and CDR2: MDHEN, SYDVKM. CDR3 length: 12 residues. Trimming stripped 5 bases from V and 6 bases from J, with 11 bases between. The CDR3 nucleotides read TGTGCCAGCAGTAGCCTTCTTTTCGAGCAGTACGTC. Translated: CASSSLLFEQYV.

Here the CDR3 DNA reads TGTGCCAGCAGCTTATTTCAGGATCTTAGCTACGAGCAGTACTTC. It yields the protein CASSLFQDLSYEQYF. The V and J genes are TRBV7-8 and TRBJ2-7, with no clear D. This CDR3 is 15 amino acids long. The V end was cut by 2 bases, the J end by 3 bases, with 14 bases between. Germline values: CDR1 SGHVS, CDR2 FQNEAQ.

This clonotype has more than one count but fewer than ten. The chain has TRBV2 and TRBJ1-1; 10 bases align to TRBD1. CDR3 length: 11 residues. Germline values: CDR1 SNHLY, CDR2 FYNNEI. V gave up 1 base and J gave up 13 bases; unmatched junction bases: 0. CDR3 DNA sequence: TGTGCCAGCAGTGAAGGGGACAGGGGTTTCTTT. Protein: CASSEGDRGFF.

This chain links TRBV11-2 with TRBJ2-7, with D maybe TRBD1 (7 bases). V shed 4 bases and J shed 5 bases, with 21 bases lying between them. The CDR3 spans 16 residues. The germline V gene has CDR1 SGHAT and CDR2 FQNNGV. CDR3 in DNA: TGTGCCAGCAGCTCCCACCCCAAGGCAGGGGGGAACGAGCAGTACTTC. It translates to CASSSHPKAGGNEQYF.